This T cell receptor (beta chain) comes out of a study of cytomegalovirus exposure and HLA in healthy donors. Study observations and caveats: The authors listed 150 or so TCR beta chains as cytomegalovirus-associated.

Generated by immunoSEQ multiplex PCR, the TCRdb table keeps only in-frame clones and is missing some. The sample lists some 230,000 clones; 75% to 95% were seen once. The junction had 4 bases not matched to a gene; V was cut back by 1 base and J by 2 bases. Germline V gene data show CDR1 as LNHDA and CDR2 as SQIVND (reference sequence). The CDR3 is made up of 16 amino acids. Note on this clone: Its specificity is not known.

The chain employs TRBV19 and TRBJ2-2; 7 positions agree with TRBD1. Input material: PBMCs. This TCR came from a woman under 30 in good health and CMV-seronegative. CDR3 in DNA: TGTGCCAGTAGTATAGTGGCAGGGGGTAACACCGGGGAGCTGTTTTTT. This encodes CASSIVAGGNTGELFF.